This T cell receptor (beta chain) is drawn from a study of OX40 agonist ivuxolimab in advanced cancers. Overall study context: Patients received ivuxolimab, an intravenous treatment, every 2 weeks at 0.01 to 10 mg/kg. Three patients responded partially, comprising one with hepatocellular carcinoma and two with cutaneous melanoma. The diagnoses of dose-escalation patients were hepatocellular carcinoma, melanoma, renal cell or head and neck cancer.

If patients had autoimmune disease history or systemic immunosuppression, they were excluded. CDR1 is SGHRS, CDR2 YFSETQ, per germline. The CDR3 is 17 amino acids. The V end lost 2 bases, the J end lost 4 bases, and 19 bases lay between the germline ends. TCRdb's copy holds only in-frame clones and misses some; the assay was immunoSEQ multiplex PCR. The sample lists fewer than 85,000 clones, less than 90% seen once, with around 0.5% in the top ten. This clone was seen a handful of times. The sample here was CD4+ or CD8+ T cells sorted from blood, taken in a trial of the OX40 agonist ivuxolimab. The source is an adult with an advanced solid tumor such as melanoma, head and neck, liver or kidney cancer. The genes are TRBV5-1 and TRBJ2-1; D is unclear. CDR3 loop: CASSFFPAGEKYNEQFF. The CDR3 nucleotides read TGCGCCAGCAGCTTTTTTCCAGCAGGAGAAAAATACAATGAGCAGTTCTTC.